This is a list of T cell receptor beta chains from one sample in a study of shared clonotypes between healthy human individuals. Assay: immunoSEQ multiplex PCR; the TCRdb copy retains only in-frame clones and omits some. The table has a few million clones, under 97% seen once. The sample consisted of naive CD4+ T cells sorted from blood. These receptors originate from a man between 18 and 29 years old in good health. CDR3s include the opening cysteine and the closing phenylalanine or tryptophan. The D gene is left open where the match is weak. Only part of the rows carry a size: once, few, many, or a class if the clone is expanded.

length,J,D,V,size,CDR3,DNA
17,TRBJ2-2,TRBD1,TRBV7-9,-,CASSPNQGVGLTGELFF,TGTGCCAGCAGCCCCAATCAGGGGGTTGGGTTGACCGGGGAGCTGTTTTTT
16,TRBJ2-5,TRBD1,TRBV29-1,-,CSTGTGWGTPQETQYF,TGCAGCACAGGGACAGGGTGGGGGACACCCCAAGAGACCCAGTACTTC
14,TRBJ1-2,-,TRBV2,-,CASSDGGRDYGYTF,TGTGCCAGCAGTGATGGGGGGCGCGACTATGGCTACACCTTC
16,TRBJ2-1,-,TRBV9,-,CASSVWGESSYNEQFF,TGTGCCAGCAGCGTATGGGGGGAGAGCTCCTACAATGAGCAGTTCTTC
13,TRBJ1-5,-,TRBV6-6,-,CASSYRVNQPQHF,TGTGCCAGCAGTTACAGGGTCAATCAGCCCCAGCATTTT
14,TRBJ2-2,-,TRBV7-7,-,CASSPQAMAGELFF,TGTGCTAGCAGCCCCCAAGCTATGGCCGGGGAGCTGTTTTTT
14,TRBJ2-1,-,TRBV5-1,-,CASSWGGPDPEQFF,TGCGCCAGCAGCTGGGGGGGCCCCGACCCAGAGCAGTTCTTC
18,TRBJ2-7,TRBD2,TRBV5-4,-,CASSLGGLAGASTYEQYF,TGTGCCAGCAGCTTGGGGGGACTAGCGGGAGCGTCCACCTACGAGCAGTACTTC
15,TRBJ1-4,TRBD1,TRBV6-6,-,CASSLQGRTNEKLFF,TGTGCCAGCAGTCTACAGGGGAGGACTAATGAAAAACTGTTTTTT
14,TRBJ1-4,TRBD1,TRBV5-1,-,CASSGTGPNEKLFF,TGCGCCAGCAGCGGGACAGGTCCTAATGAAAAACTGTTTTTT
13,TRBJ2-3,-,TRBV4-3,-,CASSQNQLDTQYF,TGCGCCAGCAGCCAAAACCAACTGGATACGCAGTATTTT
13,TRBJ1-3,-,TRBV19,-,CATYEGPGNTIYF,TGTGCCACATACGAGGGGCCTGGAAACACCATATATTTT
15,TRBJ1-2,-,TRBV7-2,-,CASSLAAIHAYGYTF,TGTGCCAGCAGCTTAGCGGCTATTCATGCCTATGGCTACACCTTC
15,TRBJ2-2,-,TRBV7-9,-,CASSLASGNTGELFF,TGTGCCAGCAGCTTAGCTAGCGGGAACACCGGGGAGCTGTTTTTT
14,TRBJ2-7,-,TRBV7-2,-,CASSLAGPTYEQYF,TGTGCCAGCAGCCTCGCCGGGCCAACCTACGAGCAGTACTTC
12,TRBJ2-7,-,TRBV7-2,-,CASSQGVSEQYF,TGTGCCAGCAGCCAAGGGGTCAGCGAGCAGTACTTC
15,TRBJ2-5,-,TRBV5-4,-,CASSRGTGGVETQYF,TGTGCCAGCAGCAGAGGGACGGGGGGCGTTGAGACCCAGTACTTC
14,TRBJ2-7,-,TRBV2,-,CAITLWGDPYEQYF,TGTGCCATAACCTTATGGGGGGACCCCTACGAGCAGTACTTC
12,TRBJ2-7,-,TRBV6-1,-,CASSEVLSEQYF,TGTGCCAGCAGTGAAGTCCTGTCAGAGCAGTACTTC
17,TRBJ2-7,TRBD1,TRBV2,-,CASSGPPGTGGTYEQYF,TGTGCCAGCAGTGGCCCTCCCGGGACAGGGGGAACTTACGAGCAGTACTTC
14,TRBJ1-1,-,TRBV6-5,once,CASSRGQPNTEAFF,TGTGCCAGTAGCAGGGGACAACCTAACACTGAAGCTTTCTTT
14,TRBJ2-3,-,TRBV10-3,-,CATADLPSTDTQYF,TGTGCCACCGCGGACCTCCCTAGCACAGATACGCAGTATTTT
17,TRBJ2-7,TRBD2,TRBV5-1,-,CASSQGLAGGSSYEQYF,TGCGCCAGCAGCCAAGGACTAGCGGGAGGGAGCTCCTACGAGCAGTACTTC
13,TRBJ1-2,-,TRBV2,-,CATRTTGNYGYTF,TGTGCCACTCGAACGACAGGAAACTATGGCTACACCTTC
12,TRBJ2-2,-,TRBV6-6,-,CPEGYNTGELFF,TGTCCTGAGGGGTATAACACCGGGGAGCTGTTTTTT
15,TRBJ2-2,-,TRBV5-8,-,CASSINGSPTGELFF,TGTGCCAGCAGCATCAATGGCAGTCCCACCGGGGAGCTGTTTTTT
14,TRBJ2-3,TRBD2,TRBV7-2,-,CASRLAGGTDTQYF,TGTGCCAGCAGACTAGCGGGAGGCACAGATACGCAGTATTTT
20,TRBJ2-1,TRBD2,TRBV12-5,-,CASGLVELAGGLSSYNEQFF,TGTGCTAGTGGTTTGGTGGAACTAGCGGGAGGCCTCAGCTCCTACAATGAGCAGTTCTTC
14,TRBJ2-5,-,TRBV18,-,CASSPPGVEETQYF,TGTGCCAGCTCCCCTCCTGGGGTAGAGGAGACCCAGTACTTC
15,TRBJ2-3,-,TRBV9,-,CASSVGWSAGDTQYF,TGTGCCAGCAGCGTAGGTTGGTCGGCGGGAGATACGCAGTATTTT
14,TRBJ2-3,TRBD2,TRBV6-5,-,CASSRGLGSPTQYF,TGTGCCAGCAGTCGTGGACTAGGAAGTCCGACGCAGTATTTT
15,TRBJ2-7,-,TRBV6-6,-,CASRHYREGAYEQYF,TGTGCCAGCAGGCACTACAGGGAAGGGGCCTACGAGCAGTACTTC
12,TRBJ1-2,-,TRBV19,few,CASTQEPYGYTF,TGTGCCAGTACCCAGGAACCCTATGGCTACACCTTC
14,TRBJ2-7,TRBD1,TRBV28,-,CASIPGQGAAEQYF,TGTGCCAGCATCCCGGGACAGGGGGCGGCCGAGCAGTACTTC
13,TRBJ1-2,-,TRBV7-8,-,CASSVGAHYGYTF,TGTGCCAGCAGTGTGGGGGCTCACTATGGCTACACCTTC
13,TRBJ2-7,-,TRBV9,-,CASSATGTHEQYF,TGTGCCAGCAGCGCTACAGGGACCCACGAGCAGTACTTC
13,TRBJ2-4,-,TRBV11-3,-,CASDQGSKNIQYF,TGTGCCAGCGACCAGGGATCCAAAAACATTCAGTACTTC
16,TRBJ1-6,-,TRBV4-1,-,CASSQFIDPGGSPLHF,TGCGCCAGCAGCCAATTTATTGACCCGGGAGGTTCACCCCTCCACTTT
15,TRBJ1-1,-,TRBV28,-,CASSLFNSLNTEAFF,TGTGCCAGCAGTTTATTTAACAGCCTGAACACTGAAGCTTTCTTT
16,TRBJ2-2,TRBD2,TRBV6-5,-,CASSFLSGGDAGELFF,TGTGCCAGCAGTTTCCTTAGCGGGGGGGACGCCGGGGAGCTGTTTTTT
14,TRBJ1-3,-,TRBV30,-,CAWSKGSSGNTIYF,TGTGCCTGGAGTAAGGGGTCCTCTGGAAACACCATATATTTT
14,TRBJ2-7,TRBD1,TRBV19,-,CASRRTGLSYEQYF,TGTGCCAGTAGGCGGACAGGGCTCTCCTACGAGCAGTACTTC
14,TRBJ2-7,TRBD1,TRBV11-2,-,CASSSPKQGYEQYF,TGTGCCAGCAGCTCCCCCAAACAGGGGTACGAGCAGTACTTC
14,TRBJ2-1,TRBD1,TRBV2,-,CASSVTGLYNEQFF,TGTGCCAGCAGTGTGACAGGGCTCTACAATGAGCAGTTCTTC
14,TRBJ1-1,-,TRBV28,-,CASSSGPMNTEAFF,TGTGCCAGCAGTTCAGGGCCTATGAACACTGAAGCTTTCTTT
14,TRBJ2-7,-,TRBV7-2,-,CASSLASGPYEQYF,TGTGCCAGCAGCTTAGCTAGCGGTCCCTACGAGCAGTACTTC
16,TRBJ1-1,-,TRBV5-1,-,CASSPFLWGTNTEAFF,TGCGCCAGCAGCCCCTTCCTGTGGGGGACTAACACTGAAGCTTTCTTT
14,TRBJ1-2,-,TRBV10-1,few,CASSESIWDGSKYF,TGCGCCAGCAGTGAGTCGATATGGGACGGATCTAAATACTTC
13,TRBJ1-1,-,TRBV15,-,CATSIVGPTEAFF,TGTGCCACCAGTATTGTCGGTCCCACTGAAGCTTTCTTT